This passage covers 6 T cell receptor beta chains from one sample sequenced in a study of T cell changes during pregnancy in multiple sclerosis (dated by TCRdb to 2018 to 2020). Library construction relied on the immunoSEQ multiplex PCR assay. TCRdb stores this immuneACCESS table with in-frame sequences only. Part of the clones is absent; in the studies checked, under half of the shortfall reflects unresolved V genes, and no reason is known for the rest. In all, the sample holds 65,000 to 85,000 clones, and 92% of those were seen once. More than 1.1% of the sample is taken by the ten largest. The sequencing used peripheral blood, collected after pregnancy. The source is a female donor with multiple sclerosis, enrolled in a pregnancy study.

The J gene is TRBJ1-2, the V gene TRBV5-6; 9 bases map to TRBD1. The CDR3 has 12 amino acids. The germline V gene has CDR1 SGHDT and CDR2 YYEEEE. V lost 7 bases and J lost 2; bases outside the gene matches: 0. The CDR3 DNA sequence: TGTGCCAGCGGACAGGGGAACTATGGCTACACCTTC. It translates to CASGQGNYGYTF.

The V gene is TRBV28, the J gene TRBJ2-7, with a possible D match to TRBD1 (6 bases). CDR1 is MDHEN, CDR2 SYDVKM, per germline. This CDR3 has 15 residues. The ends were cut back, 5 bases at V and 5 bases at J, with 19 bases in the middle. DNA of the CDR3: TGTGCCAGCAGTCCTGTCGCGAGGGGGAGCAACGAGCAGTACTTC. Protein: CASSPVARGSNEQYF.

V is TRBV7-4 and J is TRBJ2-1; TRBD2 matches 10 bases. The germline CDR1 and CDR2 sequences are SGHVT and SQSDAQ. CDR3 length: 16 amino acids. After removal of 1 base from V and 8 bases from J, the junction contained 8 bases not matched to a gene. CDR3 DNA sequence: TGTGCCAGCAGCTTAGGGACTAGCGGTCAGACAGATGAGCAGTTCTTC. It encodes CASSLGTSGQTDEQFF.

The DNA for the CDR3 is TGTGCCAGCAGCTTAGGACTAGCGGGAACCTACGAGCAGTACTTC. The encoded protein is CASSLGLAGTYEQYF. The genes are TRBV11-2 and TRBJ2-7, with 11 bases identical to TRBD2. The trim removed 1 base at V and 2 bases at J, leaving 1 base unmatched. This CDR3 is 15 amino acids long. Germline values: CDR1 SGHAT, CDR2 FQNNGV.

V usage is TRBV6-5 and J usage is TRBJ1-1, with 8 bases identical to TRBD1. Germline CDR1 is MNHEY and CDR2 is SVGAGI. With 6 bases clipped from V and 0 bases from J, the junction kept 3 bases outside the gene matches. This CDR3 comprises 14 residues. The CDR3 loop is CASSLQGVNTEAFF. The CDR3 DNA follows: TGTGCCAGCAGCTTACAGGGGGTGAACACTGAAGCTTTCTTT.

The V and J genes are TRBV2 and TRBJ1-5; no definite D call. CDR3 size: 15 residues. The V end was cut by 4 bases, the J end by 5 bases, with 15 bases between. Germline V lookup: CDR1 SNHLY, CDR2 FYNNEI. The CDR3 DNA reads TGTGCCAGCAGTGCCGACGGAGTCATTGATCAGCCCCAGCATTTT. Its protein product is CASSADGVIDQPQHF.